This TCR beta chain was captured in a study of T cells in Graves' hyperthyroidism and ophthalmopathy. Authors of the study amplified TCR beta CDR3 regions from RNA transcripts. A first-round RT-PCR of the TCR CDR3 used the HTBI primer set. TCRdb re-derived calls from the multiplex PCR reads in MiXCR, one entry per CDR3 protein. This table holds about half a million distinct CDR3 sequences, about 16% found once. Study-wide points: Most expanded thyroid clonotypes above 0.001 recurred in blood.

Many counts were recorded for this clonotype. Its antigen is unidentified. The CDR3 is made up of 13 amino acids. From germline, CDR1 is MDHEN and CDR2 SYDVKM. V was pared by 11 bases and J by 5 bases, with 17 bases between. Diagnostic assessment was based on clinical symptoms, serum thyroxine and TRAb, thyroid ultrasound and orbital computed tomography. The TCR comes from a woman between 25 and 40 years old with Graves' ophthalmopathy. The sample comprised blood. This chain connects TRBV28 to TRBJ2-3; a weak D match, TRBD1 (5 bases). For the CDR3, the DNA is TGTGCCCAGAAAAGCAGGGATGAAGATACGCAGTATTTT. Translating it yields CAQKSRDEDTQYF.